A single sample gave rise to the 29 T cell receptor beta chains below, sequenced in a study of radiotherapy plus CTLA-4 blockade in lung cancer. The table came from immunoSEQ multiplex PCR; TCRdb's copy has only in-frame clones and leaves some out. The sample shows around 18,000 clones, roughly 88% of them seen only once. Material: peripheral blood, obtained from a patient treated with radiotherapy plus ipilimumab. The receptor set was obtained from a human donor with non-small cell lung cancer whose response to radiotherapy plus ipilimumab could not be evaluated.

The chain is built from TRBV28 and TRBJ1-2, with D uncertain. V lost 6 bases and J lost 6, with 14 bases in between. In germline, CDR1 is MDHEN, CDR2 SYDVKM. The CDR3 length is 13 residues. DNA for the CDR3: TGTGCCAGCAGATCTACGGAGACGAATGGCTACACCTTC. It specifies CASRSTETNGYTF.

V and J are TRBV28 and TRBJ2-1; TRBD1 is a possible D gene (5 bases). Germline V gene data show CDR1 as MDHEN and CDR2 as SYDVKM. The CDR3 has 14 residues. Trimming removed 10 bases at V and 0 bases at J, with 13 bases between. CDR3 sequence reads: CAIRFRDSYNEQFF. The CDR3, as DNA: TGTGCCATCCGGTTCAGGGACTCCTACAATGAGCAGTTCTTC.

The chain uses TRBV2 and TRBJ2-7, with D tentatively TRBD2 (5 bases). Germline CDR1 is SNHLY and CDR2 is FYNNEI. V was trimmed by 8 bases and J by 2 bases, leaving 10 bases between them. The CDR3 sequence is 12 residues long. The CDR3 sequence is CASRAGAYEQYF. The CDR3 DNA follows: TGTGCCAGCCGGGCCGGGGCCTACGAGCAGTACTTC.

V gene TRBV7-9 combines with J gene TRBJ2-7; the D gene is possibly TRBD2 (6 bases). Trimming removed 5 bases at V and 2 bases at J, with 13 bases between. The germline V gene encodes CDR1 SEHNR and CDR2 FQNEAQ (reference sequence). The length of the CDR3 is 14 residues. The CDR3 sequence is CASSTLSGPYEQYF. The CDR3 DNA is TGTGCCAGCAGCACGCTTAGCGGTCCCTACGAGCAGTACTTC.

The chain couples TRBV11-2 to TRBJ1-1, with unresolved D. V lost 2 bases, J lost 0 bases, and 10 bases lay in between. Germline V gene data show CDR1 as SGHAT and CDR2 as FQNNGV. This CDR3 comprises 15 residues. CDR3 sequence reads: CASSLTSGMNTEAFF. The CDR3 coding sequence is TGTGCCAGCAGCTTAACGTCGGGTATGAACACTGAAGCTTTCTTT.

This clone has just one count. V and J are TRBV9 and TRBJ1-1; D is ambiguous. The CDR3 consists of 13 residues. Between the trimmed V and J ends, which lost 2 bases and 2 bases, there was a span of 7 bases. Germline CDR1 and CDR2: SGDLS and YYNGEE. CDR3 protein: CASSVTLNTEAFF. Here the CDR3 DNA reads TGTGCCAGCAGCGTTACGCTAAACACTGAAGCTTTCTTT.

The chain combines TRBV7-2 with TRBJ2-1; possibly TRBD2 for D (7 bases). Germline assignment: CDR1 SGHTA and CDR2 FQGNSA. This CDR3 is built from 17 residues. V lost 4 bases, J lost 8 bases, and 24 bases lay in between. CDR3 in amino acids: CASSSKGGAQIGDEQFF. CDR3 coding DNA: TGTGCCAGCAGCTCAAAGGGGGGGGCGCAGATCGGCGATGAGCAGTTCTTC.

The rearrangement joins TRBV23-1 to TRBJ1-1; D unresolved. TRBV23-1 qualifies as an ORF whose function is uncertain. The CDR3 runs to 11 residues. Trimming cost V 9 bases and J 0 bases, with 5 bases left between them. The CDR3: CASFMNTEAFF. For the CDR3, the DNA is TGCGCCAGTTTCATGAACACTGAAGCTTTCTTT.

The chain is built from TRBV7-9 and TRBJ1-4; D ambiguous. V was clipped by 1 base and J by 0 bases, with 9 bases between them. This CDR3 contains 16 residues. Germline CDR1 is SEHNR and CDR2 is FQNEAQ (reference sequence). CDR3 region: CASSLGEGTTNEKLFF. The CDR3 DNA follows: TGTGCCAGCAGCTTAGGAGAGGGAACAACTAATGAAAAACTGTTTTTT.

The CDR3 reads CASRLNTEAFF. The DNA for the CDR3 is TGTGCCAGCAGACTAAACACTGAAGCTTTCTTT. The chain joins TRBV7-8 to TRBJ1-1, with D uncertain. Per the germline V gene, CDR1 is SGHVS and CDR2 is FQNEAQ. The V and J ends lost 6 bases and 2 bases respectively, with 4 bases between them. This CDR3 region has 11 residues.

As DNA, the CDR3 is TGTGCCAGTAGTACCCCCCGGGACAGGGGAATTACCGGGGAGCTGTTTTTT. This translates into CASSTPRDRGITGELFF. This chain links TRBV19 with TRBJ2-2, with 10 bases aligning to TRBD1. The CDR3 consists of 17 residues. The trim removed 4 bases at V and 5 bases at J, leaving 10 bases unmatched. Germline V gives CDR1 LNHDA, CDR2 SQIVND (reference sequence).

Turning to this clone: One end of the junction fails to match germline, which may point to a read error. The chain carries TRBV6-1 and TRBJ2-7; weak D call: TRBD2 (5 bases). Per germline, CDR1 MNHNS and CDR2 SASEGT. This CDR3 has 11 residues. The CDR3 DNA sequence: TGTGCCAGCAGTGAGGGGAGAGGTTTTGGCTTC. It specifies CASSEGRGFGF.

The V and J genes are TRBV11-2 and TRBJ1-5, with TRBD1 matching over 7 bases. The CDR3 sequence is 15 residues long. CDR1 is SGHAT, CDR2 FQNNGV, per germline. Trimming at V came to 0 bases and at J to 6 bases, leaving 5 bases not matched to a gene. CDR3 protein: CASSLDLGGLQPQHF. The CDR3 region has the DNA TGTGCCAGCAGCTTAGATCTAGGGGGCCTTCAGCCCCAGCATTTT.

The chain couples TRBV4-3 to TRBJ2-3, with D possibly being TRBD1 (6 bases). Germline values: CDR1 LGHNA, CDR2 YSLEER. Trimming shortened V by 4 bases and J by 14 bases, and 19 bases separated the two germline ends. CDR3 size: 13 residues. CDR3 loop: CASSPATGLVSYF. For the CDR3, the DNA is TGCGCCAGCAGCCCCGCCACAGGGCTGGTGTCGTATTTT.

The chain links TRBV6-1 to TRBJ1-4; 7 positions agree with TRBD1. Germline CDR1 MNHNS, CDR2 SASEGT. The ends lost 4 bases at V and 7 bases at J; junction bases unmatched: 6. This CDR3 has 14 residues. The CDR3 DNA follows: TGTGCCAGCAGTGCCCAACGGACAGGTGAAAAACTGTTTTTT. It is translated as CASSAQRTGEKLFF.

The V gene is TRBV5-1, the J gene TRBJ2-1, with D possibly being TRBD1 (5 bases). Per germline, CDR1 SGHRS and CDR2 YFSETQ. This CDR3 is built from 12 residues. The germline V and J ends were trimmed by 4 bases and 6 bases, with 8 bases remaining between them. Here the CDR3 DNA reads TGCGCCAGCAGCATCCAGGGCAATGAGCAGTTCTTC. This codes for CASSIQGNEQFF.

This clone was seen once. This CDR3 is CASSQDLAGSYNEQFF. In DNA form, the CDR3 reads TGCGCCAGCAGCCAAGATCTAGCGGGGTCCTACAATGAGCAGTTCTTC. This chain uses TRBV4-3 with TRBJ2-1, with 9 bases aligning to TRBD2. This CDR3 comprises 16 residues. CDR1 LGHNA and CDR2 YSLEER come from the germline V gene. The V segment lost 0 bases and the J segment 1 base; nucleotides outside the gene matches: 1.

The V call is TRBV10-3, the J call TRBJ1-1; 12 nucleotides match TRBD1. CDR3 length equals 17 residues. CDR1 and CDR2 from the germline V gene are ENHRY and SYGVKD. After removal of 6 bases from V and 3 bases from J, the junction contained 11 bases not matched to a gene. CDR3 sequence reads: CAISFRDRGRLDTEAFF. CDR3 DNA: TGTGCCATCAGCTTCCGGGACAGGGGGCGGCTTGACACTGAAGCTTTCTTT.

The rearrangement uses TRBV5-1 and TRBJ2-2; no clear D gene. V was cut by 2 bases and J by 1 base, with 3 bases left in between. This CDR3 region has 13 residues. CDR1 is SGHRS and CDR2 is YFSETQ in the germline V gene. The CDR3 coding sequence is TGCGCCAGCAGCTTACAGAACACCGGGGAGCTGTTTTTT. This codes for CASSLQNTGELFF.

V gene TRBV6-6 combines with J gene TRBJ2-3, with TRBD1 matching over 10 bases. The CDR3 runs to 16 residues. With 4 bases clipped from V and 4 bases from J, the junction kept 8 bases outside the gene matches. The V gene's germline CDR1 is MNHNY and CDR2 SVGAGI (reference sequence). CDR3 residues: CASSWGGTGVPDTQYF. The CDR3 DNA is TGTGCCAGCAGTTGGGGGGGGACAGGGGTCCCAGATACGCAGTATTTT.

The rearrangement joins TRBV18 to TRBJ2-6; 7 positions agree with TRBD1. With V trimmed by 5 bases and J by 0 bases, 4 bases remained unmatched. Germline loops: CDR1 KGHSH, CDR2 LQKENI. This CDR3 spans 16 amino acids. The CDR3 sequence: CASSGRQGSGANVLTF. The CDR3 DNA sequence: TGTGCCAGCTCAGGGAGACAGGGCTCTGGGGCCAACGTCCTGACTTTC. Full variable domain (missing parts from reference TRBV18 and TRBJ2-6): NAGVMQNPRHLVRRRGQEARLRCSPMKGHSHVYWYRQLPEEGLKFMVYLQKENIIDESGMPKERFSAEFPKEGPSILRIQQVVRGDSAAYFCASSGRQGSGANVLTFGAGSRLTVL.

This chain uses TRBV4-1 with TRBJ2-3; 10 bases agree with TRBD2. V lost 1 base, J lost 6 bases, and 10 bases stayed unmatched. Germline V gene lookup returns CDR1 MGHRA and CDR2 YSYEKL. This CDR3 spans 17 amino acids. The CDR3, as DNA: TGCGCCAGCAGCCAAGGCCCCAGCGGGGGGGCCGTGGATACGCAGTATTTT. It encodes CASSQGPSGGAVDTQYF.

J is TRBJ2-2 and V is TRBV19; TRBD2 matches 11 bases. Germline CDR1 LNHDA, CDR2 SQIVND (reference sequence). V gave up 11 bases and J gave up 4 bases; unmatched junction bases: 6. The CDR3 is made up of 14 amino acids. The CDR3 is CASGTSGPTGELFF. DNA of the CDR3: TGTGCCTCCGGGACTAGCGGCCCCACCGGGGAGCTGTTTTTT.

The J gene is TRBJ2-1, the V gene TRBV27; D may be TRBD2 (5 bases). The ends were cut back, 7 bases at V and 1 base at J, with 17 bases in the middle. The length of the CDR3 is 16 residues. The germline CDR1 and CDR2 sequences are MNHEY and SMNVEV (reference sequence). CDR3 nucleotides: TGTGCCAGCACCCGGACCACTAGTGCTTCCTACAATGAGCAGTTCTTC. Translation gives CASTRTTSASYNEQFF.

Only one count was recorded for this clone. The rearrangement links TRBV18 to TRBJ1-1; the D gene is possibly TRBD1 (5 bases). The V end was cut by 6 bases, the J end by 4 bases, with 9 bases between. The V gene's germline CDR1 is KGHSH and CDR2 LQKENI. The CDR3 is made up of 12 amino acids. The CDR3 region has the DNA TGTGCCAGCTCGCGGGGGGGCACTGAAGCTTTCTTT. Amino acids: CASSRGGTEAFF.

The chain joins TRBV28 to TRBJ1-5; 11 bases agree with TRBD1. The CDR3 extends over 15 amino acids. V shed 7 bases, J shed 7 bases, and the junction held 9 bases outside the gene matches. The germline CDR1 and CDR2 sequences are MDHEN and SYDVKM. DNA of the CDR3: TGTGCCAGCAATCCCGGGACAGGGGGAAACCAGCCCCAGCATTTT. Translation gives CASNPGTGGNQPQHF.

A single count supports this clone. The chain recombines TRBV7-8 with TRBJ1-1; D perhaps matches TRBD1 (5 bases). CDR1 SGHVS and CDR2 FQNEAQ come from the germline V gene. V gave up 0 bases and J gave up 4 bases, with 12 bases separating them. The CDR3 sequence is 15 residues long. The CDR3 loop is CASSLALGGSTEAFF. CDR3 bases: TGTGCCAGCAGCTTAGCGCTGGGGGGGAGCACTGAAGCTTTCTTT.

The V call is TRBV10-2, the J call TRBJ2-5; D unresolved. The DNA end lines up better with TRBJ2-7; the J call may be wrong. Germline V gene data show CDR1 as WSHSY and CDR2 as SAAADI. CDR3 length: 14 amino acids. CDR3 in DNA: TGCGCCAGCAGCAACCGTCTCCCCTCCTACGAGCAGTACTTC. Protein: CASSNRLPSYEQYF.

V is TRBV6-6 and J is TRBJ2-7; TRBD1 matches at 7 bases. Trimming took 6 bases from V and 6 from J; bases not matched to a gene: 14. The CDR3 has 15 amino acids. CDR1 is MNHNY and CDR2 is SVGAGI in the germline V gene (reference sequence). The CDR3 protein is CASRPGDTGVREQYF. For the CDR3, the DNA is TGTGCCAGCAGACCCGGGGATACAGGGGTTCGCGAGCAGTACTTC.